A single sample is the source of the 28 T cell receptor beta chains below, sequenced in a study of technical replicates of blood from four donors. Produced via immunoSEQ multiplex PCR; TCRdb's table is partial and in-frame only. The sample has about 16,000 clones; approximately 87% are singletons. The specimen was PBMCs. Source of these receptors: a human donor in good health.

In nucleotides, the CDR3 is TGTGCCAGCAGCTCCCGCTGGTCAGGTCCAGAAAACAATGAGCAGTTCTTC. Its protein product is CASSSRWSGPENNEQFF. This rearrangement joins TRBV7-9 to TRBJ2-1, with D unclear. The length of the CDR3 is 17 residues. CDR1 and CDR2 (germline): SEHNR, FQNEAQ (reference sequence). V was pared by 4 bases and J by 5 bases, with 21 bases between.

The rearrangement joins TRBV5-4 to TRBJ2-3; TRBD2 agrees at 10 bases. The ends lost 0 bases at V and 1 base at J; junction bases unmatched: 5. CDR1 is SGHNT and CDR2 is YYREEE in the germline V gene (reference sequence). The CDR3 covers 17 residues. For the CDR3, the DNA is TGTGCCAGCAGCTTGGCGACTAGCGGGCCCCGCACAGATACGCAGTATTTT. This translates into CASSLATSGPRTDTQYF.

The rearrangement links TRBV29-1 to TRBJ2-5; the D gene is possibly TRBD1 (6 bases). Looked up from germline, CDR1 is SQVTM and CDR2 is ANQGSEA. The CDR3 spans 14 residues. Trimming stripped 4 bases from V and 5 bases from J, with 17 bases between. The CDR3 loop reads CSVGSGELVETQYF. The CDR3 region has the DNA TGCAGCGTTGGCTCAGGGGAGCTAGTGGAGACCCAGTACTTC.

The gene calls are TRBV9 and TRBJ2-7; D is perhaps TRBD1 (6 bases). The CDR3 sequence is 15 residues long. With 0 bases removed from V and 2 bases from J, the gap between germline ends came to 12 bases. Germline loops: CDR1 SGDLS, CDR2 YYNGEE. The CDR3 loop is CASSVAPDRTYEQYF. CDR3 DNA: TGTGCCAGCAGCGTAGCCCCGGACAGAACCTACGAGCAGTACTTC.

The J gene is TRBJ2-1, the V gene TRBV7-8; D perhaps matches TRBD2 (5 bases). Germline lookup yields CDR1 SGHVS and CDR2 FQNEAQ. The germline V and J ends were trimmed by 1 base and 2 bases, with 12 bases remaining between them. The CDR3 is made up of 16 amino acids. This CDR3 reads CASSLGRRLTYNEQFF. The CDR3, as DNA: TGTGCCAGCAGCTTAGGGAGGAGGCTGACCTACAATGAGCAGTTCTTC.

The rearrangement joins TRBV5-1 to TRBJ1-1; 9 bases line up with TRBD1. Trimming cost V 2 bases and J 0 bases; bases outside gene matches: 11. The CDR3 has 18 amino acids. Germline CDR1 reads SGHRS; CDR2 reads YFSETQ. CDR3 nucleotides: TGCGCCAGCAGCTTAACTTTGGGACAGGGTCTTTTGAACACTGAAGCTTTCTTT. It is translated as CASSLTLGQGLLNTEAFF.

The chain uses TRBV5-1 and TRBJ2-1, with TRBD2 identical over 9 bases. The CDR3 extends over 15 amino acids. Germline trimming cut 7 bases from V and 6 bases from J; bases unmatched to any gene: 11. In germline, CDR1 is SGHRS, CDR2 YFSETQ. This CDR3 reads CASGLVAGAANEQFF. The CDR3 nucleotides are TGCGCCAGCGGCCTGGTAGCGGGAGCCGCCAATGAGCAGTTCTTC. The whole variable domain, remainder taken from reference TRBV5-1 and TRBJ2-1, is KAGVTQTPRYLIKTRGQQVTLSCSPISGHRSVSWYQQTPGQGLQFLFEYFSETQRNKGNFPGRFSGRQFSNSRSEMNVSTLELGDSALYLCASGLVAGAANEQFFGPGTRLTVL.

This clone has only one observation. The chain has TRBV10-2 and TRBJ2-3, with D possibly being TRBD2 (6 bases). CDR1 and CDR2 (germline): WSHSY, SAAADI. The CDR3 is 13 amino acids. V was cut by 5 bases and J by 14 bases, with 20 bases left in between. CDR3 residues: CASSPESGLAMYF. CDR3 sequence (DNA): TGCGCCAGCAGTCCCGAATCGGGACTGGCCATGTATTTT.

V usage is TRBV29-1 and J usage is TRBJ2-3; possible D gene TRBD2, 6 bases. Germline assignment: CDR1 SQVTM and CDR2 ANQGSEA. V lost 0 bases to trimming and J lost 6 bases, with 16 bases between them. The length of the CDR3 is 15 residues. The CDR3 loop is CSVEDSGTAFDTQYF. CDR3 DNA sequence: TGCAGCGTTGAAGATTCCGGGACTGCTTTTGATACGCAGTATTTT.

This chain joins TRBV18 and TRBJ2-7; TRBD1 agrees at 9 bases. CDR1 is KGHSH, CDR2 LQKENI, per germline. The CDR3 extends over 14 amino acids. V was clipped by 2 bases and J by 4 bases; unmatched bases: 3. The DNA for the CDR3 is TGTGCCAGCTCACCAGTACAGGGGGCTTACGAGCAGTACTTC. It yields the protein CASSPVQGAYEQYF.

DNA for the CDR3: TGTGCCAGTAGTATATACAGCTATGGCTACACCTTC. It codes for CASSIYSYGYTF. V is TRBV19 and J is TRBJ1-2; D gene ambiguous. CDR1 and CDR2 (germline): LNHDA, SQIVND (reference sequence). V lost 2 bases and J 4 bases, leaving 5 bases between the germline ends. The CDR3 runs to 12 residues.

The genes are TRBV19 and TRBJ1-4; D unresolved. Trimming removed 7 bases from V and 5 bases from J, with 17 bases in between. CDR1 is LNHDA, CDR2 SQIVND, per germline (reference sequence). The CDR3 has 15 residues. CDR3 protein: CASNEQFRPNEKLFF. CDR3 bases: TGTGCCAGTAATGAACAGTTTCGGCCAAATGAAAAACTGTTTTTT. Complete variable domain (other parts from reference TRBV19 and TRBJ1-4): DGGITQSPKYLFRKEGQNVTLSCEQNLNHDAMYWYRQDPGQGLRLIYYSQIVNDFQKGDIAEGYSVSREKKESFPLTVTSAQKNPTAFYLCASNEQFRPNEKLFFGSGTQLSVL.

V gene TRBV25-1 combines with J gene TRBJ1-5, with a possible D match to TRBD1 (5 bases). The germline V gene encodes CDR1 MGHDK and CDR2 SYGVNS. Trimming left V 10 bases short and J 6 bases short, with 19 bases between. This CDR3 contains 14 residues. CDR3 loop: CANSGQVAGQPQHF. Written as DNA, the CDR3 is TGTGCCAACTCCGGACAAGTAGCCGGTCAGCCCCAGCATTTT.

The chain links TRBV16 to TRBJ1-3; D gene unclear. Trimming stripped 0 bases from V and 4 bases from J, with 7 bases between. In germline, CDR1 is KGHSY, CDR2 FQNENV. The CDR3 length is 14 residues. CDR3 sequence: CASSQSRLGNTIYF. The CDR3, as DNA: TGTGCCAGCAGCCAATCCAGGTTGGGAAACACCATATATTTT. The full variable domain, completed using reference TRBV16 and TRBJ1-3, is GEEVAQTPKHLVRGEGQKAKLYCAPIKGHSYVFWYQQVLKNEFKFLISFQNENVFDETGMPKERFSAKCLPNSPCSLEIQATKLEDSAVYFCASSQSRLGNTIYFGEGSWLTVV.

The rearrangement uses TRBV6-4 and TRBJ1-2, with a possible D match to TRBD1 (5 bases). This CDR3 is built from 14 residues. Trimming cost V 2 bases and J 4 bases, with 11 bases left between them. Looked up from germline, CDR1 is MRHNA and CDR2 is SNTAGT. The CDR3 bases are TGTGCCAGCAGTGACCCGGGACTGGGCTATGGCTACACCTTC. It specifies CASSDPGLGYGYTF.

V and J are TRBV29-1 and TRBJ2-3, with D possibly TRBD1 on 5 matching bases. V lost 4 bases and J 4 bases, leaving 15 bases between the germline ends. The CDR3 is 14 residues long. CDR1 is SQVTM and CDR2 is ANQGSEA in the germline V gene. The CDR3 region has the DNA TGCAGCGTTGGGCGAGGTTACAGGTCAGATACGCAGTATTTT. It is translated as CSVGRGYRSDTQYF.

The chain joins TRBV19 to TRBJ1-5; D perhaps matches TRBD1 (6 bases). This CDR3 is built from 17 residues. The V and J ends lost 7 bases and 0 bases respectively, with 19 bases between them. Germline V lookup: CDR1 LNHDA, CDR2 SQIVND (reference sequence). The DNA of the CDR3 is TGTGCCAGTAAGGGCAGGGGCGGTGTCAATAGCAATCAGCCCCAGCATTTT. Translation gives CASKGRGGVNSNQPQHF.

The chain joins TRBV7-9 to TRBJ2-3; 7 nucleotides match TRBD2. Per germline, CDR1 SEHNR and CDR2 FQNEAQ (reference sequence). With 4 bases clipped from V and 2 bases from J, the junction kept 9 bases outside the gene matches. The CDR3 length is 16 residues. CDR3: CASSSLAEGTTDTQYF. The CDR3 DNA reads as TGTGCCAGCAGCTCGCTAGCGGAGGGGACCACAGATACGCAGTATTTT.

The chain has TRBV28 and TRBJ2-7; the match to TRBD2 covers 15 bases. CDR1 MDHEN and CDR2 SYDVKM come from the germline V gene. This CDR3 spans 16 amino acids. V shed 2 bases, J shed 4 bases, and the junction held 3 bases outside the gene matches. The CDR3: CASSLRGTSGRYEQYF. Here the CDR3 DNA reads TGTGCCAGCAGTTTAAGGGGGACTAGCGGGAGGTACGAGCAGTACTTC. Full variable domain (remainder filled in from reference TRBV28 and TRBJ2-7): DVKVTQSSRYLVKRTGEKVFLECVQDMDHENMFWYRQDPGLGLRLIYFSYDVKMKEKGDIPEGYSVSREKKERFSLILESASTNQTSMYLCASSLRGTSGRYEQYFGPGTRLTVT.

This chain connects TRBV10-3 to TRBJ2-7, with TRBD1 identical over 7 bases. The length of the CDR3 is 11 residues. Germline V gene sequence: CDR1 ENHRY, CDR2 SYGVKD. The V segment lost 10 bases and the J segment 2 bases; nucleotides outside the gene matches: 2. The CDR3 is CATTGTYEQYF. In DNA form, the CDR3 reads TGTGCCACGACAGGGACCTACGAGCAGTACTTC.

The genes are TRBV2 and TRBJ1-5; TRBD1 agrees at 8 bases. Germline CDR1 SNHLY, CDR2 FYNNEI. This CDR3 region has 15 residues. Trimming at V came to 4 bases and at J to 5 bases, leaving 7 bases not matched to a gene. The CDR3 DNA follows: TGTGCCAGCAGTGTCCCAGGGGGCGCGGATCAGCCCCAGCATTTT. It is translated as CASSVPGGADQPQHF. The full variable domain, with the rest looked up from reference TRBV2 and TRBJ1-5, is EPEVTQTPSHQVTQMGQEVILRCVPISNHLYFYWYRQILGQKVEFLVSFYNNEISEKSEIFDDQFSVERPDGSNFTLKIRSTKLEDSAMYFCASSVPGGADQPQHFGDGTRLSIL.

V usage is TRBV27 and J usage is TRBJ2-1, with 14 nucleotides matching TRBD2. V dropped 8 bases and J dropped 11; count of bases not matched to a gene: 11. This CDR3 region has 15 residues. Germline-derived CDR1 and CDR2 are MNHEY and SMNVEV (reference sequence). The CDR3 loop is CASRWGTSGSRKQFF. The CDR3 coding sequence is TGTGCCAGCCGGTGGGGGACTAGCGGGAGCAGGAAGCAGTTCTTC.

V gene TRBV10-3 combines with J gene TRBJ2-7; 7 bases fit TRBD2. The CDR3 runs 13 residues. The V and J ends lost 6 bases and 12 bases, in that order; junction bases with no gene match: 14. The germline gives CDR1 ENHRY, CDR2 SYGVKD. The CDR3 loop reads CAIRESLANMGYF. For the CDR3, the DNA is TGTGCCATCAGAGAATCACTAGCGAATATGGGGTACTTC.

The chain combines TRBV28 with TRBJ2-1; TRBD2 matches 7 bases. V dropped 4 bases and J dropped 13; count of bases not matched to a gene: 7. This CDR3 contains 12 residues. The V gene's germline CDR1 is MDHEN and CDR2 SYDVKM. The CDR3 here is CASSSWTSFQFF. CDR3 sequence (DNA): TGTGCCAGCAGTTCCTGGACTAGTTTCCAGTTCTTC.

This chain joins TRBV19 and TRBJ2-1, with D perhaps matching TRBD1 (5 bases). V lost 1 base to trimming and J lost 5 bases, with 12 bases between them. This CDR3 is 15 amino acids long. CDR1 LNHDA and CDR2 SQIVND come from the germline V gene (reference sequence). CDR3 loop: CASSIGAWGNNEQFF. The DNA for the CDR3 is TGTGCCAGTAGTATAGGAGCGTGGGGCAACAATGAGCAGTTCTTC.

V gene TRBV2 combines with J gene TRBJ2-3; no firm D call. The CDR3 loop spans 14 amino acids. V lost 4 bases, J lost 0 bases, and 8 bases lay in between. CDR1 is SNHLY and CDR2 is FYNNEI in the germline V gene. CDR3 nucleotides: TGTGCCAGCAGTGGAGCGTCTAGCACAGATACGCAGTATTTT. Residues: CASSGASSTDTQYF.

This clone was seen once. The chain couples TRBV19 to TRBJ2-1, with a weak D call TRBD2 (6 bases). The CDR3 length is 14 residues. Trimming shortened V by 2 bases and J by 9 bases, and 14 bases separated the two germline ends. Germline loops: CDR1 LNHDA, CDR2 SQIVND (reference sequence). The CDR3 sequence: CASSISLGGTEQFF. The CDR3 region has the DNA TGTGCCAGTAGTATAAGTCTAGGAGGGACTGAGCAGTTCTTC.

V usage is TRBV2 and J usage is TRBJ2-1, with TRBD2 matching 11 bases. The CDR3 has 14 amino acids. The germline gives CDR1 SNHLY, CDR2 FYNNEI. V lost 7 bases to trimming and J lost 10 bases; unmatched junction nucleotides: 9. The CDR3 here is CASKELAGVPEQFF. The DNA of the CDR3 is TGTGCCAGCAAAGAACTAGCGGGAGTCCCCGAGCAGTTCTTC.